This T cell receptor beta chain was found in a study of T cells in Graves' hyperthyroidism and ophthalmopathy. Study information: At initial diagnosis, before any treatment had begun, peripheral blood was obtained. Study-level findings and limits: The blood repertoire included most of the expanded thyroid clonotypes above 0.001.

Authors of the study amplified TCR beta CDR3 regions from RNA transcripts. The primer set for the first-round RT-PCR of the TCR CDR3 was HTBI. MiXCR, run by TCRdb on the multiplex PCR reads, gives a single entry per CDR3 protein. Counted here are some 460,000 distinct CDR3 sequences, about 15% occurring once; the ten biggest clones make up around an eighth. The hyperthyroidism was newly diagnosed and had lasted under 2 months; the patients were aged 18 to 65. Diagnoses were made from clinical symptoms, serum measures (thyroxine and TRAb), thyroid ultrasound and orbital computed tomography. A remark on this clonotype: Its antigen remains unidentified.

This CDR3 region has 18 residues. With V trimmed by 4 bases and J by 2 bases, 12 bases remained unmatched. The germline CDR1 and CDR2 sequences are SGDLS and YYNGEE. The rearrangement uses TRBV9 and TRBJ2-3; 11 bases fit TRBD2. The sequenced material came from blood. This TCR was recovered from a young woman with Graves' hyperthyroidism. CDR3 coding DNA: TGTGCCAGCAGCCCGCGCTCAGGACTAGCGGGTACCACAGATACGCAGTATTTT. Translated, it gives CASSPRSGLAGTTDTQYF.